This TCR beta chain comes out of a study of T cells in localized non-small cell lung cancer. In its sample, this clone was seen a few times. CDR1 and CDR2 (germline): SGHNT, YENEEA. The CDR3 is 15 amino acids. With 0 bases removed from V and 4 bases from J, the gap between germline ends came to 12 bases. Clones were read by immunoSEQ multiplex PCR, and TCRdb kept only the in-frame ones, dropping some. The sample shows some 2,600 clones, about 30% of them seen only once. Sequencing used lung tumor tissue, obtained before any cancer treatment. This TCR was sampled from a man between 18 and 49 years old with stage I lung adenocarcinoma. V and J are TRBV11-3 and TRBJ1-2, with D maybe TRBD1 (6 bases). CDR3 amino acids: CASSLEPQGLYGYTF. The DNA of the CDR3 is TGTGCCAGCAGCTTAGAGCCCCAGGGGCTCTATGGCTACACCTTC.